This section outlines one TCR beta chain sequence together with its context. The record originates from a study of blood T cell repertoires in COVID-19. Overall study context: Some COVID-19 samples were acute and others convalescent; all came from the United States, Italy and Spain.

Sequencing was performed with immunoSEQ multiplex PCR; in TCRdb, only in-frame clones are kept and a portion is missing. Counted here are around 70,000 clones, 82% occurring once; the ten biggest clones make up 5% to 7.5%. The receptor was derived from a man in his sixties with acute or convalescent COVID-19. Sequenced sample: peripheral blood.

The CDR3 region is CASSTRGLAGGTDTQYF. The CDR3 region has the DNA TGTGCCAGCAGCACCAGAGGACTAGCGGGGGGCACAGATACGCAGTATTTT. This chain uses TRBV5-4 with TRBJ2-3, with 13 bases aligning to TRBD2. The CDR3 consists of 17 residues. CDR1 and CDR2 (germline): SGHNT, YYREEE (reference sequence). J lost 1 base, V lost 4 bases, and 6 bases had no gene match.